This T cell receptor beta chain was obtained from a study of T cell responses to AZD1222 COVID-19 vaccine. Here immunoSEQ multiplex PCR was the method, and the copy in TCRdb shows in-frame clones only, minus some. The sample yields 150,000 or so clones, about 90% seen once. V lost 5 bases and J lost 3; bases outside the gene matches: 7. CDR1 SGHAT and CDR2 FQDESV come from the germline V gene (reference sequence). There are 15 residues in the CDR3. The analysis combined second doses at about 4 or about 12 weeks. The chain is built from TRBV11-1 and TRBJ2-7; 10 nucleotides line up with TRBD2. The TCR sequence derives from an adult who received the AZD1222 COVID-19 vaccine. The material was peripheral blood, obtained 28 days after the second AZD1222 dose. The CDR3 is CASSPQREGRYEQYF. CDR3 DNA sequence: TGTGCCAGCAGCCCTCAGCGGGAGGGCCGCTACGAGCAGTACTTC.